The sequence of this T cell receptor beta chain was determined in a study of Ad26.COV2.S vaccination and SARS-CoV-2 variants. Overall study: Once, or twice with 56 days between doses, Ad26.COV2.S was given intramuscularly. Findings and caveats of the study: People who got the vaccine or the placebo had similar non-spike TCR breadth. Participants in the vaccine arm had higher spike-specific TCR breadth; placebo recipients had lower. Spike-specific responses of CD8+ and CD4+ T cells were reported to display substantial breadth after vaccination.

A word on this clone: Antigen: not known.

The treatment is: about 20 received Ad26.COV2.S at low or high dose, single or two shots; 5 received placebo; per-sample allocation not given. Samples came from day 63 after the first vaccine or placebo injection. Clones were read by immunoSEQ multiplex PCR, and TCRdb kept only the in-frame ones, dropping some. The repertoire has roughly 680,000 clones, roughly 90% of them found once; the top ten carry roughly 1.5%. With 0 bases removed from V and 8 bases from J, the gap between germline ends came to 13 bases. The CDR3 runs to 15 residues. Germline V gene data show CDR1 as KGHSH and CDR2 as LQKENI. The rearrangement joins TRBV18 to TRBJ1-4; D possibly corresponds to TRBD1 (6 bases). The sample here was peripheral blood, taken in a trial of Ad26.COV2.S vaccine versus placebo. The sequence was collected from a person between 18 and 65 years old who received the Ad26.COV2.S COVID-19 vaccine or a placebo. For the CDR3, the DNA is TGTGCCAGCTCACCACCGGCAGGGGAAGGCGAAAAACTGTTTTTT. Its protein product is CASSPPAGEGEKLFF.